The T cell receptor beta chain described here comes from a study of molecular identifiers for immune sequencing clone quantification. General study results and limits: In CMV-specific effectors, clones above 20 copies held over 99% of molecules; naive, under 1%.

In regard to this clonotype: Its antigen is still unknown. This could be a read error, since a much larger clone is one nucleotide away.

CDR1 and CDR2 (germline): SGHVS, FQNEAQ. The CDR3 is 14 amino acids. The V end lost 7 bases, the J end lost 4 bases, and 15 bases lay between the germline ends. Library preparation followed earlier protocols using designated TCR primers. One entry per CDR3 protein results from TCRdb running MiXCR on the PCR reads. The repertoire includes approximately 550,000 distinct CDR3 sequences, around 25% of them detected once, and over 0.6% sits in the top ten. The sequence was collected from a human donor in good health. Some libraries in this study had Jurkat cell RNA spiked in. V and J are TRBV7-8 and TRBJ2-3; D not resolved. The specimen was naive CD8+ T cells from blood, with Jurkat cell RNA spiked in. Subset specified: FACS-sorted CD8+CD4-CCR7+CD45RA+ naive T cells. DNA for the CDR3: TGTGCCAGCACCCAAACATGGCTCGCAGATACGCAGTATTTT. Protein sequence: CASTQTWLADTQYF.